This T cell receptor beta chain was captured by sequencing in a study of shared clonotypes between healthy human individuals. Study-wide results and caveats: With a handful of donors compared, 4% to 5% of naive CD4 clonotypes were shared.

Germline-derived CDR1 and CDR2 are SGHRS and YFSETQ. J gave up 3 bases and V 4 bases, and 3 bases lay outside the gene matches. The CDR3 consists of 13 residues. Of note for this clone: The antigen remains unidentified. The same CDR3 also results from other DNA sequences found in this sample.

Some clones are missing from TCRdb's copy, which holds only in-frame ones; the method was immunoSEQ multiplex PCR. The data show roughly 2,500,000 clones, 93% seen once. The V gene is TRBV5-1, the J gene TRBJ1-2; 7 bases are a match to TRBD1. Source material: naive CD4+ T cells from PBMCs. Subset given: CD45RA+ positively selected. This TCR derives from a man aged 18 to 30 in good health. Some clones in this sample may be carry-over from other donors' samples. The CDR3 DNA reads TGCGCCAGCAGCCTAGGGACAGACTATGGCTACACCTTC. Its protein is CASSLGTDYGYTF.